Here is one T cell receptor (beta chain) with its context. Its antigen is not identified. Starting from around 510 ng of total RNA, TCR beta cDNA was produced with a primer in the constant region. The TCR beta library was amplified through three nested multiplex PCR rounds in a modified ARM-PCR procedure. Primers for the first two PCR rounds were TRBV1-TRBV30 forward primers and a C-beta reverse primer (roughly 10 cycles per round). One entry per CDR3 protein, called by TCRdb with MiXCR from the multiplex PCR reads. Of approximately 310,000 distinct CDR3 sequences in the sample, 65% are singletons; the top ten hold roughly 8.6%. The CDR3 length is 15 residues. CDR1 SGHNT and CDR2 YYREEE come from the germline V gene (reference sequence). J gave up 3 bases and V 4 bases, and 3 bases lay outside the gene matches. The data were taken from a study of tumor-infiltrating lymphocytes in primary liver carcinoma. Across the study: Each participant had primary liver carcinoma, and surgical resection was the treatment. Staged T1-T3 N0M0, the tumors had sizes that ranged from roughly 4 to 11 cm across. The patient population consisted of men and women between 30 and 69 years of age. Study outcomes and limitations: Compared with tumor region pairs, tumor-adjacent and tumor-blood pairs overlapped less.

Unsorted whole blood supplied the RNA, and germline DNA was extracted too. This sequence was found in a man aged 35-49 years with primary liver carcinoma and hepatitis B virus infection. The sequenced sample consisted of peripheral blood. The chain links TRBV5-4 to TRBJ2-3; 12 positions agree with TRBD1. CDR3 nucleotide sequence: TGTGCCAGCAGCAAGGGACAGGGGGCAACAGATACGCAGTATTTT. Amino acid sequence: CASSKGQGATDTQYF.